The entry that follows covers one TCR beta chain sequence. What antigen it recognizes has not been identified. Base qualities are missing; no much larger clone stands one base away. CD8 naive samples were obtained by positive selection for CCR7 among CD45RO-negative cells, yielding a CD45RA+CCR7+ population from which TemRA cells were excluded. Healthy HIV-negative adults with no recently reported acute infections or vaccinations were included as donors. Every donor was a Caucasian adult residing in Nashville, Tennessee, USA. Blood was collected by leukapheresis, and PBMCs were isolated by Ficoll-Histopaque density gradient centrifugation and then cryopreserved in liquid nitrogen vapor phase. Analytical flow cytometry was used to check the purity and quantity of each magnetically sorted T cell population. Genomic DNA was isolated from each sorted fraction and quantified by UV absorbance on a Nanodrop 2000c.

This entry is derived from a study of shared clonotypes between healthy human individuals (dated by TCRdb to 2018 to 2020). Regarding the study in general: A few men and two women, aged 18 to 49 years, made up the cohort. For each donor, three plates each were used for CD4 naive and CD4 memory, two plates were used for CD8 naive, and one plate was used for CD8 memory. Per donor, leukapheresis produced somewhere between about 0.9 and 9.5 billion PBMCs. Libraries were prepared and TCR repertoires were sequenced by different laboratories using diverse techniques, in order to increase sequencing depth and limit assay-specific biases. Blood TCR repertoires of about 5 healthy adults were deeply sequenced to estimate repertoire size and the extent of clonotype sharing between individuals.

Using the deep immunoSEQ assay, TCR CDR3 regions were amplified from genomic DNA by multiplex PCR. Extracted genomic DNA from each cell subset was spread evenly across all wells of several immunoSEQ 96-well plates, with each plate serving as a replicate. For sorted subsets, 150 to 250 ng genomic DNA, equal to tens of thousands of T cell genomes, was loaded into each replicate PCR. Purified libraries were quantified with a Qubit 3.0 fluorometer, sized on a Bioanalyzer 2100, and re-quantified with the KAPA Library Quantification kit. Every immunoSEQ 96-well plate was sequenced on a separate single-read 150-cycle Illumina NextSeq 550 flow cell. Processing in the source paper ran as follows. Because only junctional sequences without quality scores were contained in the immunoSEQ output, filtering matching that applied to full-length reads could not be performed. To assign V/J genes and CDR3, sequences were annotated against IMGT germline references using PyIR, a Python wrapper for IgBLAST v1.9. Reads with weak V/J assignments (E-value above 1e-6), missing CDR3, stop codons, out-of-frame junctions, or ambiguous translated residues were removed. V3J clonotypes were defined as sequences sharing the same inferred V gene, J gene, and CDR3 amino acid sequence. Percentage overlap between repertoires was computed as shared unique clonotypes divided by the size of the smaller repertoire. Three approaches were used to assess repertoire richness: RTK rarefaction, the Chao1 estimator, and Recon v2.1 estimates of unobserved clonotypes. Generation probabilities were computed with OLGA for all TCRbeta clonotypes obtained by the gDNA method from four donors. Entries here come from immuneACCESS through TCRdb and include only in-frame sequences with V and J called. Some clones fail to appear in such tables; in the studies checked, an unresolved V gene covers under half of the shortfall, and the cause of the remainder is unknown. V, J and clone size are those of that table, while D and trimming were read from the DNA. The sample contains about 2.1 million clones, approximately 94% of them found a single time. The ten largest clones add up to 1.5% to 2% of the sample.

V drops 5 bases and J drops 4 bases, leaving 14 bases in between. The CDR3, from cysteine to phenylalanine, totals 14 residues. The kept DNA is CDR3 alone, 42 bases in frame from the first base. The germline V gene encodes CDR1 SGHTA and CDR2 FQGNSA. The research as a whole found: Sampling was restricted to blood, and TCR repertoires in tissue are likely to differ from TCR repertoires in blood. The genetic and exposure-history diversity represented was limited by the small number of donors. Pairwise subsampling led to the expectation that sequencing depth would affect the degree of clonotype sharing among donors. Sharing across several donors was observed for approximately 5% of naive CD4, over 3% of naive CD8, 2.3% of memory CD4, and roughly 0.4% of memory CD8 clonotypes. Compared with non-shared clonotypes, clonotypes shared by all four sorted-subset donors had higher generation probabilities. Even with the large sequencing depth, rarefaction of the sorted-subset datasets indicated that sequencing was incomplete. Naive subsets generally had larger estimated clonotype richness than memory subsets did.

This chain joins TRBV7-2 to TRBJ2-5; the D gene identity is not certain. The sample consisted of naive CD8+ T cells from PBMCs. The sample's cell subset or site, from its label and the paper: CD45RA+CCR7+. The source of this sequence is a man in his late teens or twenties in good health. Some clones in this sample may be carry-over from other donors' samples. Here is the DNA: TGTGCCAGCAGCCCACCTGGGGTTATAGAGACCCAGTACTTC. Translated, this gives CASSPPGVIETQYF.